This TCR beta chain is drawn from a study of T cells after yellow fever vaccination. Study conclusions and caveats: Detected again after the booster were most primary-vaccination clones, at approximately 95% CD4 and 88% CD8. The CD4 and CD8 compartments had a small share of their clonotypes in common.

This clonotype was counted many times. Its antigen is unidentified. The study made its TCR cDNA through 5'RACE template switching. That step introduced a universal primer site along with UMIs. TCRdb fed the 5' RACE reads into MiXCR, producing one record per CDR3 protein. The data contain around 610,000 distinct CDR3 sequences, 13% of them seen just once; the ten biggest clones take up more than 12%. The sample was PBMCs, taken on the day of the yellow fever booster vaccination. This clonotype was sampled from a man aged 25 to 40 who received the YFV17D yellow fever vaccine.

The CDR3 loop is CASSPPGLDKNIQYF. CDR3 in DNA: TGTGCCAGCTCACCACCAGGACTGGACAAAAACATTCAGTACTTC. The V and J genes are TRBV18 and TRBJ2-4; maybe TRBD2 (5 bases). V dropped 0 bases and J dropped 3 bases, with 9 bases sitting between them. The CDR3 has 15 amino acids. Germline V gives CDR1 KGHSH, CDR2 LQKENI.